The 9 T cell receptor beta chains below come from one sample, sequenced in a study of cytomegalovirus exposure and HLA in healthy donors. Primers: 60 Vbeta forward and 13 Jbeta reverse. Sequencing was performed with immunoSEQ multiplex PCR; in TCRdb, only in-frame clones are kept and a portion is missing. The sample comprises roughly 150,000 clones, 80% to 90% of which are singletons, and 2.3% rests with the top ten. Sequencing was performed on PBMCs. The receptors come from a woman younger than 35 in good health and CMV-seronegative.

This sequence joins TRBV2 and TRBJ2-3; D is perhaps TRBD2 (5 bases). In germline, CDR1 is SNHLY, CDR2 FYNNEI. CDR3 length: 14 amino acids. V gave up 6 bases and J gave up 0 bases, with 10 bases separating them. CDR3 in DNA: TGTGCCAGCAGGGCGGGTGGGAGCACAGATACGCAGTATTTT. Residues: CASRAGGSTDTQYF.

The rearrangement links TRBV18 to TRBJ1-3, with no clear D. The CDR3 sequence is 17 residues long. Trimming shortened V by 6 bases and J by 1 base, and 19 bases separated the two germline ends. Germline V lookup: CDR1 KGHSH, CDR2 LQKENI. Here the CDR3 DNA reads TGTGCCAGCTCCCCGCTCTCCTCCGCCGGGTCTGGAAACACCATATATTTT. This codes for CASSPLSSAGSGNTIYF.

The chain links TRBV14 to TRBJ1-3; D possibly corresponds to TRBD1 (6 bases). Looked up from germline, CDR1 is SGHDN and CDR2 is FVKESK. CDR3 length equals 14 residues. The V and J ends lost 2 bases and 1 base respectively, with 6 bases between them. CDR3 DNA: TGTGCCAGCAGCCAAACAGGGTCTGGAAACACCATATATTTT. This gives the protein CASSQTGSGNTIYF.

The rearrangement uses TRBV9 and TRBJ2-5; 7 nucleotides line up with TRBD1. Trimming removed 4 bases from V and 5 bases from J; junction bases left unmatched: 8. The CDR3 totals 14 residues. Germline-derived CDR1 and CDR2 are SGDLS and YYNGEE. CDR3 in amino acids: CASSLEGAKETQYF. DNA of the CDR3: TGTGCCAGCAGCCTTGAGGGGGCGAAGGAGACCCAGTACTTC.

The chain recombines TRBV5-1 with TRBJ2-7; 8 nucleotides align to TRBD2. The CDR3 covers 13 residues. After removal of 1 base from V and 8 bases from J, the junction contained 5 bases not matched to a gene. CDR1 and CDR2 (germline): SGHRS, YFSETQ. The CDR3 sequence: CASSLPREGQQYF. CDR3 DNA: TGCGCCAGCAGCTTGCCACGGGAGGGCCAGCAGTACTTC.

This clone has more than one count but fewer than ten. The CDR3 region is CASSHCTRTFTDTQYF. CDR3 nucleotide sequence: TGCGCCAGCAGCCACTGTACTAGAACGTTCACAGATACGCAGTATTTT. The rearrangement joins TRBV4-1 to TRBJ2-3; TRBD2 might be the D (5 bases). The germline V gene has CDR1 MGHRA and CDR2 YSYEKL. The V end lost 3 bases, the J end lost 2 bases, and 15 bases lay between the germline ends. This CDR3 is built from 16 residues.

J is TRBJ2-2 and V is TRBV7-8, with D uncertain. This CDR3 has 16 amino acids. Trimming took 1 base from V and 0 from J, leaving 9 bases between them. The germline gives CDR1 SGHVS, CDR2 FQNEAQ. The CDR3 nucleotides read TGTGCCAGCAGCTTAGGAGTGCAAGCGAACACCGGGGAGCTGTTTTTT. Amino acids: CASSLGVQANTGELFF. The full variable domain, completed using reference TRBV7-8 and TRBJ2-2, is GAGVSQSPRYKVAKRGQDVALRCDPISGHVSLFWYQQALGQGPEFLTYFQNEAQLDKSGLPSDRFFAERPEGSVSTLKIQRTQQEDSAVYLCASSLGVQANTGELFFGEGSRLTVL.

The chain carries TRBV19 and TRBJ1-2; D perhaps matches TRBD1 (6 bases). The ends were cut back, 6 bases at V and 1 base at J, with 9 bases in the middle. This CDR3 has 13 amino acids. Germline V gene lookup returns CDR1 LNHDA and CDR2 SQIVND (reference sequence). CDR3 sequence reads: CASSLDSNYGYTF. The CDR3 coding sequence is TGTGCCAGTAGCCTGGACAGTAACTATGGCTACACCTTC.

The chain combines TRBV28 with TRBJ2-7; no firm D call. Germline loops: CDR1 MDHEN, CDR2 SYDVKM. The CDR3 has 13 residues. The ends were cut back, 3 bases at V and 6 bases at J, with 12 bases in the middle. CDR3 residues: CASSLLPLSEQYF. Here the CDR3 DNA reads TGTGCCAGCAGTTTGTTACCCCTAAGCGAGCAGTACTTC.